Listed below are T cell receptor beta chains from one sample, sequenced in a study of identical twins. One entry per CDR3 protein, called by TCRdb with MiXCR from the 5' RACE reads. This table has approximately 690,000 distinct CDR3 sequences, 6% to 6.5% appearing once. The sequenced sample was naive T cells sorted from blood. These receptors came from a man between 18 and 35 years old in good health. Each CDR3 is given with its conserved first and last residue. D genes are given only for firm matches. Expanded clones get a size class; other rows say once, few or many, or leave the size out.

V gene	clone size	D gene	J gene	CDR3 protein	CDR3 DNA
TRBV29-1	few	-	TRBJ2-6	CSVVGDSGANVLTF	TGCAGCGTCGTAGGGGACTCTGGGGCCAACGTCCTGACTTTC
TRBV7-2	many	TRBD1	TRBJ1-4	CASSVTRGLATNEKLFF	TGTGCCAGCAGCGTAACCAGGGGGCTTGCAACTAATGAAAAACTGTTTTTT
TRBV5-4	-	TRBD2	TRBJ2-3	CASSLPKTGGYTDTQYF	TGTGCCAGCAGCTTGCCAAAGACGGGAGGATACACAGATACGCAGTATTTT
TRBV11-1	many	-	TRBJ2-1	CASSHRDKGNEQFF	TGTGCCAGCAGCCACCGGGACAAAGGGAATGAGCAGTTCTTC
TRBV6-2/TRBV6-3	-	-	TRBJ1-1	CASSSRTDLNTEAFF	TGTGCCAGCAGTTCCCGGACAGATCTTAACACTGAAGCTTTCTTT
TRBV6-5	many	-	TRBJ2-3	CASSYSLGSDTQYF	TGTGCCAGCAGTTACTCCTTGGGGTCGGATACGCAGTATTTT
TRBV18	few	-	TRBJ2-5	CASSPLQQETQYF	TGTGCCAGCTCACCTCTACAGCAAGAGACCCAGTACTTC
TRBV5-1	many	-	TRBJ2-1	CASSLGRGGPSNEQFF	TGCGCCAGCAGCTTGGGGAGGGGAGGTCCCTCGAATGAGCAGTTCTTC
TRBV10-2	many	-	TRBJ1-5	CASSGRYHQPQHF	TGCGCCAGCAGTGGGAGGTACCATCAGCCCCAGCATTTT
TRBV27	many	-	TRBJ2-1	CASAELSSYNEQFF	TGTGCCAGCGCCGAGCTGAGCTCCTACAATGAGCAGTTCTTC
TRBV20-1	few	-	TRBJ2-2	CSARRESRVGTGELFF	TGCAGTGCTAGAAGAGAAAGTAGGGTGGGCACCGGGGAGCTGTTTTTT
TRBV6-1	few	-	TRBJ2-7	CASSEVDHPAYEQYF	TGTGCCAGCAGTGAAGTGGACCACCCAGCATACGAGCAGTACTTC
TRBV7-6	-	TRBD2	TRBJ2-2	CASSLDASGTLGTGELFF	TGTGCCAGCAGCTTAGATGCTAGCGGGACCTTAGGCACCGGGGAGCTGTTTTTT
TRBV4-1	-	-	TRBJ1-5	CASSQGDRYSNQPQHF	TGCGCCAGCAGCCAAGGCGACCGATATAGCAATCAGCCCCAGCATTTT
TRBV15	-	-	TRBJ2-2	CATRFRAGANTGELFF	TGTGCCACCCGTTTCCGGGCGGGCGCGAACACCGGGGAGCTGTTTTTT
TRBV7-2	many	-	TRBJ2-1	CASSLDRWEVREQFF	TGTGCCAGCAGCTTAGATCGGTGGGAGGTCCGCGAGCAGTTCTTC
TRBV12-3/TRBV12-4	many	TRBD2	TRBJ2-7	CASSLSGSSHEQYF	TGTGCCAGCAGCCTTAGCGGGAGTAGCCACGAGCAGTACTTC
TRBV5-6	many	-	TRBJ2-1	CASKVDNEQFF	TGTGCCAGCAAGGTAGACAATGAGCAGTTCTTC
TRBV5-1	-	-	TRBJ2-1	CASSLGPTSSYNEQFF	TGCGCCAGCAGCTTGGGACCCACCAGCTCCTACAATGAGCAGTTCTTC
TRBV5-1	many	TRBD1	TRBJ2-2	CASSRTGAGELFF	TGCGCCAGCAGCAGAACAGGGGCCGGGGAGCTGTTTTTT
TRBV12-3/TRBV12-4	many	TRBD1	TRBJ2-4	CASSWDRHLQYF	TGTGCCAGCAGTTGGGACAGGCATTTACAGTACTTC
TRBV5-1	few	-	TRBJ1-6	CASSLGQISSYNSPLHF	TGCGCCAGCAGCTTGGGGCAGATCAGCTCCTATAATTCACCCCTCCACTTT
TRBV10-3	-	-	TRBJ1-4	CAISGAAPNEKLFF	TGTGCCATCAGTGGGGCGGCTCCTAATGAAAAACTGTTTTTT
TRBV30	-	-	TRBJ1-3	CAWSLSSGNTIYF	TGTGCCTGGAGTCTAAGCTCTGGAAACACCATATATTTT
TRBV29-1	-	-	TRBJ2-1	CSVSVTRSNEQFF	TGCAGCGTCTCGGTGACTAGGAGCAATGAGCAGTTCTTC
TRBV7-2	-	TRBD1	TRBJ1-3	CASSIGTGGTGNTIYF	TGTGCCAGCAGCATCGGGACAGGGGGCACTGGAAACACCATATATTTT
TRBV25-1	-	TRBD1	TRBJ2-6	CASSDDRAGDSGANVLTF	TGTGCCAGCAGTGATGACAGGGCCGGTGACTCTGGGGCCAACGTCCTGACTTTC
TRBV5-1	-	-	TRBJ2-6	CASSLDPGRGANVLTF	TGCGCCAGCAGCTTGGACCCGGGACGAGGGGCCAACGTCCTGACTTTC
TRBV29-1	few	-	TRBJ2-1	CSVEERTKQFF	TGCAGCGTTGAAGAGCGGACTAAGCAGTTCTTC